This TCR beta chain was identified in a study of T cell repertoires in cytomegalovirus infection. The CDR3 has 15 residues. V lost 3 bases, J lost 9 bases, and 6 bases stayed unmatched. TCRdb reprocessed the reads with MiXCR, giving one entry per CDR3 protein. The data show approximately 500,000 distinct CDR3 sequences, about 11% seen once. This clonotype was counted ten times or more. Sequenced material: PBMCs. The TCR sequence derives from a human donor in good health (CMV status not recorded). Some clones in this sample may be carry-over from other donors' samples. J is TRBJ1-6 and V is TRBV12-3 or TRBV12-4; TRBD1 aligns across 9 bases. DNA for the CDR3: TGTGCCAGCAGTTTCTCAGGACAGGGGAGTTCACCCCTCCACTTT. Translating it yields CASSFSGQGSSPLHF.